This entry features one T cell receptor beta chain sequence. Its antigen is currently unknown. This CDR3 comprises 16 residues. Germline CDR1 is SGHVS and CDR2 is FNYEAQ. The ends were cut back, 5 bases at V and 0 bases at J, with 17 bases in the middle. The sampling schedule covered blood at baseline, cycle 4 day 1, and cycle 7 day 1. Clones were read by immunoSEQ multiplex PCR, and TCRdb kept only the in-frame ones, dropping some. The top ten clones hold roughly 15% of a sample with 9,500 to 14,000 clones, over 70% of them seen once. The source of the sample is a study of OX40 agonist ivuxolimab in advanced cancers. Study-level points and caveats: The study found that CD8+ T cells averaged more expanded clones than CD4+. Partial responders at 0.1-3.0 mg/kg showed near-lowest clonal expansion.

The source is an adult with an advanced solid tumor such as melanoma, head and neck, liver or kidney cancer. This sample comprised CD4+ or CD8+ T cells sorted from blood, obtained in a trial of the OX40 agonist ivuxolimab. The chain uses TRBV7-6 and TRBJ2-7, with D perhaps TRBD2 (5 bases). The chain's CDR3 is CASSQAAAESSYEQYF. The CDR3 nucleotides are TGTGCCAGCAGCCAAGCGGCGGCAGAAAGCTCCTACGAGCAGTACTTC.